A selection of T cell receptor beta chains follows, all from one sample in a study of shared clonotypes between healthy human individuals. Profiling relied on immunoSEQ multiplex PCR, and the TCRdb table lists in-frame clones only, not all of them. The sample shows some 1 million clones, roughly 80% of them seen only once. Input material: memory CD4+ T cells sorted from blood. These TCRs come from a man younger than 35 in good health. Each CDR3 is given with its conserved first and last residue. The D gene is left open where the match is weak. Only some rows state a clone size, as once, few, many or a class for expanded clones.

J | V | D | size | DNA | CDR3
TRBJ1-6 | TRBV2 | TRBD1 | NA | TGTGCCAGCAGCCTCGGACGACAGGGGGCTTCACCCCTCCACTTT | CASSLGRQGASPLHF
TRBJ1-5 | TRBV18 | NA | NA | TGTGCCAGCTCTCAAGAGACGGTCCATAGCAATCAGCCCCAGCATTTT | CASSQETVHSNQPQHF
TRBJ2-4 | TRBV18 | NA | NA | TGTGCCAGCTCACCCTACGACAGGTCGGCCAAAAACATTCAGTACTTC | CASSPYDRSAKNIQYF
TRBJ1-1 | TRBV30 | NA | NA | TGTGCCTGGAGACAGACCGAGAACACTGAAGCTTTCTTT | CAWRQTENTEAFF
TRBJ1-4 | TRBV6-5 | NA | NA | TGTGCCAGCAGGGGAGACAGAAATTCTAATGAAAAACTGTTTTTT | CASRGDRNSNEKLFF
TRBJ1-3 | TRBV9 | NA | NA | TGTGCCAGCAGCGTAGAGGGAACAACTGGAAACACCATATATTTT | CASSVEGTTGNTIYF
TRBJ2-4 | TRBV18 | NA | NA | TGTGCCAGAAAGTCCTCGCCCGACAGGGAGGGGGTTCAGAAAAACATTCAGTACTTC | CARKSSPDREGVQKNIQYF
TRBJ2-1 | TRBV7-9 | TRBD2 | NA | TGTGCCAGCAGCAAAGGCCTAGCGGGGGTCCCGCGGGATGAGCAGTTCTTC | CASSKGLAGVPRDEQFF
TRBJ2-7 | TRBV19 | NA | NA | TGTGCCAGTAGTCTCAAGACGGGCCCTACGAAGCAGTACTTC | CASSLKTGPTKQYF
TRBJ2-5 | TRBV7-2 | NA | once | TGTGCCAGCAGCGGGGGACCGAGCCAAGAGACCCAGTACTTC | CASSGGPSQETQYF
TRBJ1-1 | TRBV7-9 | NA | NA | TGTGCCAGCAGCGCAGGACGGGACACTGAAGCTTTCTTT | CASSAGRDTEAFF
TRBJ2-1 | TRBV29-1 | TRBD2 | NA | TGCAGCGTCAAAGCGGGGTTTAGCTCCTACAATGAGCAGTTCTTC | CSVKAGFSSYNEQFF
TRBJ2-1 | TRBV18 | NA | many | TGTGCCAGCTCACCAAGCGGGCCAAACAATGAGCAGTTCTTC | CASSPSGPNNEQFF
TRBJ2-1 | TRBV6-5 | TRBD1 | NA | TGTGCCAGCAGTGGGACAGGGGGTTACAATGAGCAGTTCTTC | CASSGTGGYNEQFF
TRBJ1-5 | TRBV28 | TRBD1 | few | TGTGCCAGCAGTGCAGGGGGGATGATTCAGCCCCAGCATTTT | CASSAGGMIQPQHF
TRBJ1-1 | TRBV6-5 | NA | NA | TGTGCCAGCAGTGGACGAACAGGAAACACTGAAGCTTTCTTT | CASSGRTGNTEAFF
TRBJ1-1 | TRBV5-1 | TRBD1 | once | TGCGCCAGCAGCCCTACAGGGGGAACGATTAACACTGAAGCTTTCTTT | CASSPTGGTINTEAFF
TRBJ2-3 | TRBV5-1 | NA | NA | TGCGCCAGCAGCTTAAGGACAGACACAGATACGCAGTATTTT | CASSLRTDTDTQYF
TRBJ2-7 | TRBV18 | NA | NA | TGTGCCAGCTCACCTAACCTTGACAGCTACGAGCAGTACTTC | CASSPNLDSYEQYF
TRBJ1-2 | TRBV5-4 | NA | NA | TGTGCCAGCAGCTTGGTGGGATTAGCTAACTATGGCTACACCTTC | CASSLVGLANYGYTF
TRBJ2-1 | TRBV5-4 | TRBD2 | NA | TGTGCCAGCAGCCCGGGACTAGCGGGTGGTGAGCAGTTCTTC | CASSPGLAGGEQFF
TRBJ1-5 | TRBV28 | NA | NA | TGTGCCAGCAGGCAAATCGACAGGCCCAATCAGCCCCAGCATTTT | CASRQIDRPNQPQHF
TRBJ2-5 | TRBV9 | NA | NA | TGTGCCAGCAGCGTAGGTGGGTGGGAGACCCAGTACTTC | CASSVGGWETQYF
TRBJ2-2 | TRBV11-2 | TRBD2 | NA | TGTGCCAGCAGACAACTAGCGGGAGCTAGCGGGGAGCTGTTTTTT | CASRQLAGASGELFF
TRBJ2-7 | TRBV19 | NA | NA | TGTGCCAGTAGTTTCTCCTTAACATGGGGCTACGAGCAGTACTTC | CASSFSLTWGYEQYF
TRBJ2-3 | TRBV2 | TRBD2 | once | TGTGCCAGTACTAGCGGGGGGTGGAACACAGATACGCAGTATTTT | CASTSGGWNTDTQYF
TRBJ2-1 | TRBV7-2 | NA | few | TGTGCCAGCAGCTTAGAGGGGGGGAAATACGGTGAGCAGTTCTTC | CASSLEGGKYGEQFF
TRBJ2-5 | TRBV4-1 | NA | NA | TGCGCCAGCAGCCCTACTTCCCAAGAGACCCAGTACTTC | CASSPTSQETQYF
TRBJ2-2 | TRBV10-1 | NA | NA | TGCGCCAGCAGCTCGGGACATAACACCGGGGAGCTGTTTTTT | CASSSGHNTGELFF